These 10 T cell receptor beta chains were all obtained from the same sample, sequenced in a study of breast tumors, draining lymph nodes, adjacent tissues. One entry per CDR3 protein, called by TCRdb with MiXCR from the multiplex PCR reads. This sample has around 13,000 distinct CDR3 sequences, with about 70% found just once. The material sequenced was tumor-adjacent breast tissue. These receptors all stem from a female donor with breast cancer. Some clones in this sample may be carry-over from other donors' samples.

V gene TRBV2 combines with J gene TRBJ2-1; the match to TRBD1 covers 8 bases. Per germline, CDR1 SNHLY and CDR2 FYNNEI. V lost 5 bases and J lost 9; bases outside the gene matches: 6. The CDR3 covers 13 residues. The CDR3 reads CASSSDRGGEQFF. The CDR3 bases are TGTGCCAGCAGTTCCGACAGGGGCGGTGAGCAGTTCTTC.

CDR3 residues: CASSPIGLITDTQYF. The CDR3 DNA reads TGTGCCAGCAGCCCGATCGGGTTAATCACAGATACGCAGTATTTT. This chain connects TRBV5-6 to TRBJ2-3; no reliable D call. The V gene's germline CDR1 is SGHDT and CDR2 YYEEEE. The CDR3 has 15 residues. The V and J ends lost 4 bases and 2 bases respectively, with 14 bases between them.

The rearrangement joins TRBV5-1 to TRBJ2-1; 11 bases agree with TRBD2. The J segment lost 7 bases and the V segment lost 5 bases, leaving 8 bases of the junction unmatched. The CDR3 loop spans 15 amino acids. Germline V gives CDR1 SGHRS, CDR2 YFSETQ. CDR3 sequence (DNA): TGCGCCAGCAGACCTACTAGCGGGAGTAGTAATGAGCAGTTCTTC. Translation: CASRPTSGSSNEQFF.

The chain recombines TRBV20-1 with TRBJ2-1; 9 nucleotides agree with TRBD2. Germline values: CDR1 DFQATT, CDR2 SNEGSKA (reference sequence). CDR3 length: 14 residues. V dropped 3 bases and J dropped 8; count of bases not matched to a gene: 8. CDR3 sequence: CSASRREGRYEQFF. CDR3 in DNA: TGCAGTGCTAGTAGGCGGGAGGGCCGTTATGAGCAGTTCTTC.

The rearrangement joins TRBV12-3 or TRBV12-4 to TRBJ2-2; tentatively, D is TRBD1 (6 bases). V was pared by 3 bases and J by 5 bases, with 10 bases between. This CDR3 region has 14 residues. The CDR3 here is CASSFGGETGELFF. DNA of the CDR3: TGTGCCAGCAGTTTTGGGGGCGAGACCGGGGAGCTGTTTTTT.

V is TRBV28 and J is TRBJ2-7, with D perhaps matching TRBD2 (5 bases). CDR1 is MDHEN, CDR2 SYDVKM, per germline. V shed 2 bases and J shed 4 bases, with 18 bases lying between them. CDR3 length: 16 amino acids. In nucleotides, the CDR3 is TGTGCCAGCAGTTTAATCGGTGCGGGCAACTTTTACGAGCAGTACTTC. Translation: CASSLIGAGNFYEQYF.

In this sample, this clonotype turned up once. The rearrangement links TRBV5-1 to TRBJ2-1; TRBD2 is a possible D gene (6 bases). V lost 0 bases, J lost 6 bases, and 13 bases lay in between. CDR1 and CDR2 (germline): SGHRS, YFSETQ. The CDR3 runs to 15 residues. CDR3 sequence: CASSLAPGTPNEQFF. Written as DNA, the CDR3 is TGCGCCAGCAGCTTGGCCCCCGGGACTCCCAATGAGCAGTTCTTC.

Turning to this clonotype: The junction shows a germline mismatch at one end, possibly a read error. The rearrangement links TRBV12-3 or TRBV12-4 to TRBJ2-7, with 7 bases that match TRBD2. This CDR3 spans 8 amino acids. The CDR3 DNA reads TGTGCCAGCAGTTGGGGGGGTTTC. Translation: CASSWGGF.

This rearrangement joins TRBV2 to TRBJ2-3; the D call may be TRBD1 or TRBD2 (5 bases each). The germline gives CDR1 SNHLY, CDR2 FYNNEI. The V end lost 6 bases, the J end lost 11 bases, and 18 bases lay between the germline ends. The CDR3 loop spans 13 amino acids. The CDR3 sequence: CASRTGALPMQYF. For the CDR3, the DNA is TGTGCCAGCAGAACCGGGGCCCTCCCTATGCAGTATTTT. Variable domain in full (rest from reference TRBV2 and TRBJ2-3): EPEVTQTPSHQVTQMGQEVILRCVPISNHLYFYWYRQILGQKVEFLVSFYNNEISEKSEIFDDQFSVERPDGSNFTLKIRSTKLEDSAMYFCASRTGALPMQYFGPGTRLTVL.

V and J are TRBV20-1 and TRBJ2-7; 14 nucleotides line up with TRBD2. This CDR3 is built from 18 residues. V shed 3 bases and J 4 bases; nucleotides not matched to a gene: 14. The germline CDR1 and CDR2 sequences are DFQATT and SNEGSKA (reference sequence). CDR3 region: CSAREDTGTSGSRYEQYF. CDR3 in DNA: TGCAGTGCTAGGGAAGATACCGGGACTAGCGGGAGTCGGTACGAGCAGTACTTC.